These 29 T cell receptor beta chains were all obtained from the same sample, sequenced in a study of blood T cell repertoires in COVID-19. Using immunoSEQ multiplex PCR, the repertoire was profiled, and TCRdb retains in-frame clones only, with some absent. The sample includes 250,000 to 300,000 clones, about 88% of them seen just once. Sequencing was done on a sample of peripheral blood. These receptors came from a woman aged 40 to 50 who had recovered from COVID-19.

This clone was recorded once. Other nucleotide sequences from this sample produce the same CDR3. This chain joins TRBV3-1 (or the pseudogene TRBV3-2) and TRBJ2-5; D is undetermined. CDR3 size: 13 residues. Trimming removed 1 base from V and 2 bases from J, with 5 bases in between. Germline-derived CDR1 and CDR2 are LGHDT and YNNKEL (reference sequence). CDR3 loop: CASSQGTQETQYF. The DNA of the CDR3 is TGTGCCAGCAGCCAAGGAACTCAAGAGACCCAGTACTTC.

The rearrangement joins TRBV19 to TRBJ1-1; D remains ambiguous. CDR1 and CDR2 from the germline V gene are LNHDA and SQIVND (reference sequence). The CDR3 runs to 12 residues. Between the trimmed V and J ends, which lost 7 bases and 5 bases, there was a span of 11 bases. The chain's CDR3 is CASKWAGTEAFF. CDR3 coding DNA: TGTGCCAGTAAATGGGCGGGGACTGAAGCTTTCTTT.

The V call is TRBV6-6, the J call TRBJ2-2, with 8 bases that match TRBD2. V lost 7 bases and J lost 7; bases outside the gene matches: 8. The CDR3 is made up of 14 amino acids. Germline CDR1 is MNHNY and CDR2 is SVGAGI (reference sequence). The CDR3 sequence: CASILAGRDGELFF. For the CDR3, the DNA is TGTGCCAGCATCTTAGCGGGAAGGGACGGGGAGCTGTTTTTT.

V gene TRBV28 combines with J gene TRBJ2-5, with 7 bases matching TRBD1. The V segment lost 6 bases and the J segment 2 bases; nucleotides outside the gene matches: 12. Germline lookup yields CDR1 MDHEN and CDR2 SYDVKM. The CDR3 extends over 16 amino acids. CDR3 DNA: TGTGCCAGCAGACCGGCTCCCGGGACAGATCAAGAGACCCAGTACTTC. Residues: CASRPAPGTDQETQYF.

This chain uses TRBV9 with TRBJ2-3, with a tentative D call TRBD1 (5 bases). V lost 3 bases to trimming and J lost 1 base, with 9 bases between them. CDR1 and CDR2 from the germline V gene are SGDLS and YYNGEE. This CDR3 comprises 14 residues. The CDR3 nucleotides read TGTGCCAGCAGCGCGGACATCCGCACAGATACGCAGTATTTT. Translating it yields CASSADIRTDTQYF. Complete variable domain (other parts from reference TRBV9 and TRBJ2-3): DSGVTQTPKHLITATGQRVTLRCSPRSGDLSVYWYQQSLDQGLQFLIQYYNGEERAKGNILERFSAQQFPDLHSELNLSSLELGDSALYFCASSADIRTDTQYFGPGTRLTVL.

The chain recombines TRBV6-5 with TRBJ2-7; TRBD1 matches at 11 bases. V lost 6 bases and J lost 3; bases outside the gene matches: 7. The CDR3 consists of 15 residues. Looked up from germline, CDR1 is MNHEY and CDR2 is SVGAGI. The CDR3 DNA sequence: TGTGCCAGCAGACCCGGACAGGGGGCGATCTACGAGCAGTACTTC. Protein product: CASRPGQGAIYEQYF.

The CDR3 DNA sequence: TGTGCCAGCAGCCAGGGAGGACCGAATTACGAGCAGTACTTC. It yields the protein CASSQGGPNYEQYF. The chain links TRBV3-1 (or the pseudogene TRBV3-2) to TRBJ2-7, with D possibly TRBD2 on 6 matching bases. The CDR3 loop spans 14 amino acids. V was cut by 3 bases and J by 4 bases, with 13 bases left in between. Germline CDR1 is LGHDT and CDR2 is YNNKEL (reference sequence).

This CDR3 reads CASSLRDTGVDYGYTF. The CDR3 DNA is TGCGCCAGCAGCTTGAGAGATACGGGAGTCGACTATGGCTACACCTTC. The V call is TRBV5-1, the J call TRBJ1-2; D uncertain. This CDR3 has 16 residues. Germline V CDR1 and CDR2: SGHRS, YFSETQ. V lost 1 base to trimming and J lost 3 bases, with 16 bases between them.

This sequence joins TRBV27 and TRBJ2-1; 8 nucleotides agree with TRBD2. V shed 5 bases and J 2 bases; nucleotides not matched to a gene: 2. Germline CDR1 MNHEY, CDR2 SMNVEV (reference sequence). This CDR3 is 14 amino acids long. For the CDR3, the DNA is TGTGCCAGCAGTGCGGGACTAGCCTACAATGAGCAGTTCTTC. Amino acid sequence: CASSAGLAYNEQFF.

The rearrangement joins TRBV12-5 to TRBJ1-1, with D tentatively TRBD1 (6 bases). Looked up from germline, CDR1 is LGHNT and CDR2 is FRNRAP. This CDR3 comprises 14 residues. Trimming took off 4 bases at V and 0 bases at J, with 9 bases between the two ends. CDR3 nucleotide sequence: TGTGCTAGTGGTTCAGGACAGATGAACACTGAAGCTTTCTTT. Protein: CASGSGQMNTEAFF.

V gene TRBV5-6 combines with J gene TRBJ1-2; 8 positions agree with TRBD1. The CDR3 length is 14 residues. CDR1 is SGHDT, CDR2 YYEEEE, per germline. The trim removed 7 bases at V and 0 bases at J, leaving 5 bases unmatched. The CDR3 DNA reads TGTGCCAGCGAGCCGACAGGGGCTAACTATGGCTACACCTTC. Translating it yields CASEPTGANYGYTF.

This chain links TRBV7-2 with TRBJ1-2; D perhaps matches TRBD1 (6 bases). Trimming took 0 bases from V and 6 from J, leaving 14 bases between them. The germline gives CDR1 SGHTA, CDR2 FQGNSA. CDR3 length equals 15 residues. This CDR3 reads CASSLARISGDGYTF. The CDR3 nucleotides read TGTGCCAGCAGCTTAGCTCGGATATCAGGGGATGGCTACACCTTC.

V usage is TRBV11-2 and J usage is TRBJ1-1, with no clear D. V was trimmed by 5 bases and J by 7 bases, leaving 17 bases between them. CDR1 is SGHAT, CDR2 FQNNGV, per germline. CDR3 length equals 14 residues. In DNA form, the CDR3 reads TGTGCCAGCAGCCCCCCCGGCGGGTCCCTTGAAGCTTTCTTT. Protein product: CASSPPGGSLEAFF.

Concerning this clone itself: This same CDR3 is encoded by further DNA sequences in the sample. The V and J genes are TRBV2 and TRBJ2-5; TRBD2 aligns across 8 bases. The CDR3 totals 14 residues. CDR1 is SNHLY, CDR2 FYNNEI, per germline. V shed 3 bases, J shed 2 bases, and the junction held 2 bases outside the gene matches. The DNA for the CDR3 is TGTGCCAGCAGTGACAGCGGGGGTCAAGAGACCCAGTACTTC. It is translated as CASSDSGGQETQYF.

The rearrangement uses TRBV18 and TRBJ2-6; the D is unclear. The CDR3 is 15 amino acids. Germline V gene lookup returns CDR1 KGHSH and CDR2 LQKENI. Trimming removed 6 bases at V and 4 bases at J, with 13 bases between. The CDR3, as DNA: TGTGCCAGCTCGCCGCCTTCGGAGGGGGCCAACGTCCTGACTTTC. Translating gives CASSPPSEGANVLTF.

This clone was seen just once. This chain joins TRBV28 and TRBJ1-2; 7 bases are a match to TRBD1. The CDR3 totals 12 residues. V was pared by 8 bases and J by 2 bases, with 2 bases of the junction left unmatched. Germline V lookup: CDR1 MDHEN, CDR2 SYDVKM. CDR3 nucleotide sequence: TGTGCCAGCTGCAGGGGGAACTATGGCTACACCTTC. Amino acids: CASCRGNYGYTF.

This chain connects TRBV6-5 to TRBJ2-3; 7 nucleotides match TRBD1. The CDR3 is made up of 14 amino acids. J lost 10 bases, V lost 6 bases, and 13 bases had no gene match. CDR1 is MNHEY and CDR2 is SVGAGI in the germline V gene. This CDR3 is CASRGDSPSAAQYF. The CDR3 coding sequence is TGTGCCAGCAGAGGGGACAGCCCCAGTGCTGCGCAGTATTTT.

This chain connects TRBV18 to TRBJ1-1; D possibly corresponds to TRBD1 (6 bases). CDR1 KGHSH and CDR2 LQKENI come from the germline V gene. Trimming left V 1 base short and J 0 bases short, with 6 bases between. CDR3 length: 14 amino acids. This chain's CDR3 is CASSPRGLNTEAFF. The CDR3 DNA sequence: TGTGCCAGCTCACCACGGGGGCTGAACACTGAAGCTTTCTTT.

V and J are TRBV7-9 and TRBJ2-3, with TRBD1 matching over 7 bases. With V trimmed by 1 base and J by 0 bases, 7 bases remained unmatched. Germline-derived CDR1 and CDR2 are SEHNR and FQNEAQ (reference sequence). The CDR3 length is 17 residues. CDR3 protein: CASSLGSGGASTDTQYF. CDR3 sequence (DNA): TGTGCCAGCAGCTTAGGATCAGGGGGAGCCAGCACAGATACGCAGTATTTT.

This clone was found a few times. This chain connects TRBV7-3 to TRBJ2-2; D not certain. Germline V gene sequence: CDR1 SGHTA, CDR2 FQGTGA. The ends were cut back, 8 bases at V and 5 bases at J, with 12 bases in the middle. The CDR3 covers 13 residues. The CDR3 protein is CASPFPLTGELFF. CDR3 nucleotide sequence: TGTGCCAGCCCGTTCCCTTTGACCGGGGAGCTGTTTTTT.

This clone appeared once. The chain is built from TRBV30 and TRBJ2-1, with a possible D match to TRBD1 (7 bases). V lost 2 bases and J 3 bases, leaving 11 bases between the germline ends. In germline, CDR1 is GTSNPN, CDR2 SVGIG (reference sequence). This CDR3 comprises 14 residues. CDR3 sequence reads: CAWSRGTDYNEQFF. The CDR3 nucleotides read TGTGCCTGGAGTCGCGGGACAGACTACAATGAGCAGTTCTTC.

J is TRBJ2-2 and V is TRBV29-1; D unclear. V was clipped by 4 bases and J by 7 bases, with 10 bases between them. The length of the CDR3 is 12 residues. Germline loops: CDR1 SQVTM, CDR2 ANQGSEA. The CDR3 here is CSVGLVGGELFF. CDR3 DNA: TGCAGCGTTGGACTTGTTGGCGGGGAGCTGTTTTTT.

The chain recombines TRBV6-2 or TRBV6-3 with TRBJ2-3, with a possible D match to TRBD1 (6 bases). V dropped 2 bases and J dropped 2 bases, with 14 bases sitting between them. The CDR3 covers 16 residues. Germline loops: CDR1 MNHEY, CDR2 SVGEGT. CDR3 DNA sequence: TGTGCCAGCAGTTACGGCCGGGACACAAACACAGATACGCAGTATTTT. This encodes CASSYGRDTNTDTQYF.

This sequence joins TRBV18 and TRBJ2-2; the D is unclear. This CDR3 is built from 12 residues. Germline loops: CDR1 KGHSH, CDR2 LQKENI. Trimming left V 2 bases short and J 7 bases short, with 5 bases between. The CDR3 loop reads CASSPAVGELFF. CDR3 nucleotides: TGTGCCAGCTCACCAGCGGTCGGGGAGCTGTTTTTT.

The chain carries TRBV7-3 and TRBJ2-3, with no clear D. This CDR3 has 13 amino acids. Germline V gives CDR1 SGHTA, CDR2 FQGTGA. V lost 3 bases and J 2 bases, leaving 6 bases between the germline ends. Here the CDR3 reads CASSFSHTDTQYF. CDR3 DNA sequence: TGTGCCAGCAGCTTCAGTCACACAGATACGCAGTATTTT.

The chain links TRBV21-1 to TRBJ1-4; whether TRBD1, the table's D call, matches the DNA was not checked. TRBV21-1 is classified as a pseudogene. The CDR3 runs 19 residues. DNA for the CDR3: TGTGCCAGCAGCAAAACCGCAGGGGGATCGATTGACCTTGCGGAAAAACTGTTTTTT. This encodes CASSKTAGGSIDLAEKLFF.

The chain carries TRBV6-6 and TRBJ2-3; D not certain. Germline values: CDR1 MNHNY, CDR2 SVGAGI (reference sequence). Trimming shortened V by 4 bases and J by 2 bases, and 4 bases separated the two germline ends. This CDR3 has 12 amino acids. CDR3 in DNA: TGTGCCAGCAGTTCCCACACAGATACGCAGTATTTT. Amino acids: CASSSHTDTQYF.

CDR3: CASSLGQATDTQYF. As DNA, the CDR3 is TGTGCCAGCAGTTTAGGGCAGGCCACAGATACGCAGTATTTT. The V call is TRBV28, the J call TRBJ2-3; D is undetermined. Trimming left V 2 bases short and J 2 bases short, with 8 bases between. The germline CDR1 and CDR2 sequences are MDHEN and SYDVKM. This CDR3 contains 14 residues.

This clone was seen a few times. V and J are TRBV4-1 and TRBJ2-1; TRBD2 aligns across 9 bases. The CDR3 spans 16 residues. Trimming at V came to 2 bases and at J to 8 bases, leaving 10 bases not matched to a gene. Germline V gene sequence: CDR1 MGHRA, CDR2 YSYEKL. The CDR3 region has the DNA TGCGCCAGCAGCCAACCGGGCGGGGGGGCATCTTATGAGCAGTTCTTC. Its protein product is CASSQPGGGASYEQFF.